This entry lists 5 T cell receptor beta chains sequenced from one sample in a study of blood T cell repertoires in COVID-19. Using immunoSEQ multiplex PCR, the repertoire was profiled, and TCRdb retains in-frame clones only, with some absent. The sample holds over 400,000 clones, around 85% seen once. The specimen was PBMCs or T cells enriched from blood (not recorded which). The receptors come from a woman between 55 and 75 years old who had recovered from COVID-19.

The rearrangement joins TRBV27 to TRBJ1-6, with 8 bases lining up with TRBD1. This CDR3 comprises 17 residues. J gave up 9 bases and V 1 base, and 11 bases lay outside the gene matches. The germline V gene encodes CDR1 MNHEY and CDR2 SMNVEV (reference sequence). CDR3 in amino acids: CASSLWVVRGLGSPLHF. CDR3 bases: TGTGCCAGCAGTTTATGGGTCGTCAGGGGGCTAGGTTCACCCCTCCACTTT.

The gene calls are TRBV5-1 and TRBJ1-4; D gene ambiguous. The V gene's germline CDR1 is SGHRS and CDR2 YFSETQ. Trimming took off 5 bases at V and 5 bases at J, with 13 bases between the two ends. The CDR3 spans 14 residues. CDR3 region: CASRVGHENEKLFF. DNA for the CDR3: TGCGCCAGCAGAGTGGGCCACGAAAATGAAAAACTGTTTTTT.

This chain connects TRBV18 to TRBJ1-5, with D possibly matching TRBD1 (5 bases). Trimming took off 4 bases at V and 4 bases at J, with 17 bases between the two ends. The germline V gene has CDR1 KGHSH and CDR2 LQKENI. The CDR3 has 16 residues. CDR3 sequence (DNA): TGTGCCAGCTCACTTAACCCCGTGTCAGGGAATCAGCCCCAGCATTTT. Translation: CASSLNPVSGNQPQHF. Full variable domain (remainder filled in from reference TRBV18 and TRBJ1-5): NAGVMQNPRHLVRRRGQEARLRCSPMKGHSHVYWYRQLPEEGLKFMVYLQKENIIDESGMPKERFSAEFPKEGPSILRIQQVVRGDSAAYFCASSLNPVSGNQPQHFGDGTRLSIL.

The genes are TRBV27 and TRBJ1-1, with a possible D match to TRBD1 (5 bases). Germline-derived CDR1 and CDR2 are MNHEY and SMNVEV (reference sequence). The V gene lost 5 bases and the J gene lost 4 bases, with 17 bases spanning the gap. The CDR3 runs to 15 residues. Here the CDR3 reads CASSNGGAGSTEAFF. As DNA, the CDR3 is TGTGCCAGCAGTAATGGAGGGGCAGGGAGCACTGAAGCTTTCTTT.

This clone was found once. The chain recombines TRBV5-6 with TRBJ1-2; unclear D gene. Deletions cut 0 bases from V and 5 bases from J, with 8 bases between. CDR3 length: 13 amino acids. Per the germline V gene, CDR1 is SGHDT and CDR2 is YYEEEE. The CDR3 DNA is TGTGCCAGCAGCTTGGACAGTCATTATGGCTACACCTTC. It specifies CASSLDSHYGYTF.